Each of the 14 T cell receptor beta chains below was sequenced from the same sample in a study of human versus mouse CDR3 diversity and MHC coevolution. The assay was immunoSEQ multiplex PCR, and TCRdb's table has in-frame clones only and misses some. Here the sample spans about 83,000 clones, about 90% being singletons. The sample consisted of naive CD4+ T cells from blood. Subset described: CD45RO-negative CD62L-positive naive CD4 T cells. These receptors were collected from a person aged 25 to 75 in good health.

This CDR3 reads CASSLGGLTNTGELFF. Written as DNA, the CDR3 is TGTGCCAGCAGCTTGGGGGGGCTGACGAACACCGGGGAGCTGTTTTTT. The chain uses TRBV5-6 and TRBJ2-2; the D gene is possibly TRBD1 (6 bases). Between the trimmed V and J ends, which lost 0 bases and 0 bases, there was a span of 9 bases. Germline CDR1 reads SGHDT; CDR2 reads YYEEEE. The CDR3 covers 16 residues.

This clone was seen only a few times. V gene TRBV7-9 combines with J gene TRBJ2-2, with a tentative D call TRBD2 (5 bases). The V end was cut by 5 bases, the J end by 0 bases, with 10 bases between. The germline V gene encodes CDR1 SEHNR and CDR2 FQNEAQ (reference sequence). The CDR3 length is 15 residues. The CDR3 here is CASSPFGTNTGELFF. The CDR3 region has the DNA TGTGCCAGCAGCCCGTTCGGGACGAACACCGGGGAGCTGTTTTTT.

The CDR3 sequence is CASNGQGAITEAFF. CDR3 sequence (DNA): TGTGCCAGCAATGGACAGGGGGCGATCACTGAAGCTTTCTTT. This sequence joins TRBV6-1 and TRBJ1-1; 11 nucleotides agree with TRBD1. Unmatched junction bases numbered 5, after V lost 7 bases and J lost 4 bases. Germline V gives CDR1 MNHNS, CDR2 SASEGT. The CDR3 sequence is 14 residues long.

The chain employs TRBV5-1 and TRBJ2-7, with D maybe TRBD2 (7 bases). This CDR3 comprises 14 residues. Trimming took off 4 bases at V and 1 base at J, with 12 bases between the two ends. In germline, CDR1 is SGHRS, CDR2 YFSETQ. The CDR3 nucleotides read TGCGCCAGCAGCGGGGGGGGCGCGTCCTACGAGCAGTACTTC. It is translated as CASSGGGASYEQYF. Full variable domain (remainder filled in from reference TRBV5-1 and TRBJ2-7): KAGVTQTPRYLIKTRGQQVTLSCSPISGHRSVSWYQQTPGQGLQFLFEYFSETQRNKGNFPGRFSGRQFSNSRSEMNVSTLELGDSALYLCASSGGGASYEQYFGPGTRLTVT.

The V call is TRBV30, the J call TRBJ2-2, with a possible D match to TRBD2 (6 bases). The V and J ends lost 5 bases and 1 base respectively, with 14 bases between them. The V gene's germline CDR1 is GTSNPN and CDR2 SVGIG (reference sequence). This CDR3 is built from 15 residues. The CDR3 protein is CAWHTGSGNTGELFF. In nucleotides, the CDR3 is TGTGCCTGGCATACCGGGAGCGGGAACACCGGGGAGCTGTTTTTT.

J is TRBJ1-1 and V is TRBV19, with D perhaps TRBD1 (6 bases). This CDR3 has 14 residues. Germline V gene data show CDR1 as LNHDA and CDR2 as SQIVND (reference sequence). Trimming removed 6 bases from V and 5 bases from J, with 16 bases in between. The CDR3 loop reads CASSLGARGTEAFF. The CDR3 region has the DNA TGTGCCAGTAGCCTTGGTGCGAGGGGGACTGAAGCTTTCTTT.

The chain carries TRBV7-9 and TRBJ1-3; D possibly corresponds to TRBD1 (6 bases). Germline CDR1 reads SEHNR; CDR2 reads FQNEAQ (reference sequence). The CDR3 spans 15 residues. The V end was cut by 5 bases, the J end by 0 bases, with 11 bases between. The CDR3 DNA sequence: TGTGCCAGCAGCCCCGGACAGCTCTCTGGAAACACCATATATTTT. This sequence encodes CASSPGQLSGNTIYF.

This clone has only a few counts. The chain joins TRBV18 to TRBJ1-1; the match to TRBD1 covers 7 bases. Trimming took 3 bases from V and 0 from J; bases not matched to a gene: 4. This CDR3 is built from 15 residues. CDR1 KGHSH and CDR2 LQKENI come from the germline V gene. CDR3 DNA sequence: TGTGCCAGCTCACCGGACAGGCATTTGAACACTGAAGCTTTCTTT. Protein sequence: CASSPDRHLNTEAFF.

The CDR3 protein is CASSRPGSGNTIYF. The CDR3 DNA sequence: TGTGCCAGCAGCCGGCCGGGGTCTGGAAACACCATATATTTT. V and J are TRBV5-6 and TRBJ1-3; D remains unclear. This CDR3 spans 14 amino acids. Trimming removed 4 bases from V and 1 base from J, with 9 bases in between. CDR1 SGHDT and CDR2 YYEEEE come from the germline V gene.

The chain couples TRBV5-1 to TRBJ1-6; 9 positions agree with TRBD1. CDR1 is SGHRS, CDR2 YFSETQ, per germline. The trim removed 4 bases at V and 8 bases at J, leaving 13 bases unmatched. This CDR3 is 17 amino acids long. DNA for the CDR3: TGCGCCAGCAGCAACTCTGAACAGGGGGCTGGTGATTCACCCCTCCACTTT. Translation: CASSNSEQGAGDSPLHF.

The V call is TRBV6-1, the J call TRBJ1-6; D may be TRBD1 (5 bases). Trimming shortened V by 8 bases and J by 7 bases, and 12 bases separated the two germline ends. The CDR3 length is 13 residues. CDR1 MNHNS and CDR2 SASEGT come from the germline V gene. The DNA for the CDR3 is TGTGCCAGCGGTGTTCAGGGCAATTCACCCCTCCACTTT. Its translation: CASGVQGNSPLHF.

This rearrangement joins TRBV30 to TRBJ2-3, with 9 bases identical to TRBD2. Germline V gene data show CDR1 as GTSNPN and CDR2 as SVGIG (reference sequence). The CDR3 is made up of 14 amino acids. The V and J ends lost 3 bases and 8 bases, in that order; junction bases with no gene match: 9. The CDR3: CAWRAAGGHGTQYF. CDR3 nucleotide sequence: TGTGCCTGGAGAGCAGCGGGGGGCCATGGTACGCAGTATTTT.

The gene calls are TRBV10-3 and TRBJ1-1; D call uncertain. CDR1 and CDR2 (germline): ENHRY, SYGVKD. The CDR3 runs to 13 residues. V lost 10 bases, J lost 1 base, and 13 bases lay in between. This chain's CDR3 is CATGEVRNTEAFF. The CDR3 DNA reads as TGTGCCACCGGGGAAGTGAGGAACACTGAAGCTTTCTTT.

The chain is built from TRBV6-1 and TRBJ1-4; D ambiguous. This CDR3 has 14 residues. V lost 3 bases and J lost 7, with 12 bases in between. The germline V gene encodes CDR1 MNHNS and CDR2 SASEGT. CDR3 in DNA: TGTGCCAGCAGTGACCCGGGTGTGGTTGAAAAACTGTTTTTT. Its translation: CASSDPGVVEKLFF.